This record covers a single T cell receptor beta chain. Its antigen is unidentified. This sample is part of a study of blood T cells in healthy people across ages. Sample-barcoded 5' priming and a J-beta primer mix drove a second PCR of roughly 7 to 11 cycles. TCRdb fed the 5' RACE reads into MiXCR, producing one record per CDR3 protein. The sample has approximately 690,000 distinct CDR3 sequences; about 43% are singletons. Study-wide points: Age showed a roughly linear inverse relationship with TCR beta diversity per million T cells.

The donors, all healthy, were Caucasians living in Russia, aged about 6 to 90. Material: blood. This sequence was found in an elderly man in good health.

The CDR3 region has the DNA TGTGCCAGCAGTTACGGACAACACCACTCTGGGGCCAACGTCCTGACTTTC. The encoded protein is CASSYGQHHSGANVLTF. The rearrangement links TRBV6-5 to TRBJ2-6; D possibly corresponds to TRBD1 (5 bases). V gave up 2 bases and J gave up 0 bases, with 11 bases separating them. Germline V lookup: CDR1 MNHEY, CDR2 SVGAGI. The CDR3 sequence is 17 residues long.